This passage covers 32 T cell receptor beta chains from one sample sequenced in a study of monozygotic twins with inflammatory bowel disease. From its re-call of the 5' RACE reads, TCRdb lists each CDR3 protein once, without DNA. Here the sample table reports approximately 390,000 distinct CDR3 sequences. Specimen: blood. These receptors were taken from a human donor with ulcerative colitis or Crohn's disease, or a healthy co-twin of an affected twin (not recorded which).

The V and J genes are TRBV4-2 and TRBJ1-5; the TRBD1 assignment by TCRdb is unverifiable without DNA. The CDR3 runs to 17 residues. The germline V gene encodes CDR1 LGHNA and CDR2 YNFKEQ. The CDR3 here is CASSRHPGTGWDQPQHF.

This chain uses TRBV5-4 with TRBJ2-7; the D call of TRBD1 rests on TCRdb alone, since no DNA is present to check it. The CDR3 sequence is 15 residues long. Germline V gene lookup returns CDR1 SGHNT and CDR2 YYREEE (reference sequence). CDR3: CASSLGGTALYEQYF.

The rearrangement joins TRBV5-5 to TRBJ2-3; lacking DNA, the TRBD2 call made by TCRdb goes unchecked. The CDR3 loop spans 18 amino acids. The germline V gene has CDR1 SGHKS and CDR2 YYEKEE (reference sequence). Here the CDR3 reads CASSPLAGELIGTDTQYF. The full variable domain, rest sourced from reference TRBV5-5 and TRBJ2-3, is DAGVTQSPTHLIKTRGQQVTLRCSPISGHKSVSWYQQVLGQGPQFIFQYYEKEERGRGNFPDRFSARQFPNYSSELNVNALLLGDSALYLCASSPLAGELIGTDTQYFGPGTRLTVL.

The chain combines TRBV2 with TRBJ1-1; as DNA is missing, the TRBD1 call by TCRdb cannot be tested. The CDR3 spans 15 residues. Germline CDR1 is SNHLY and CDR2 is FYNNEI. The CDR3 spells CASSVGGHLNTEAFF.

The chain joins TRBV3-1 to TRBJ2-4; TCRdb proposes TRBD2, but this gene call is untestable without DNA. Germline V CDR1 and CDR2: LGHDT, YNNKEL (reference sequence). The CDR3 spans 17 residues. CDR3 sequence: CASSPPVGGRAKNIQYF.

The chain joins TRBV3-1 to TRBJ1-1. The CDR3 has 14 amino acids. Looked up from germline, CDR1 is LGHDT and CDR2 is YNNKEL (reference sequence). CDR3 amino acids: CASSQVSGTNEAFF.

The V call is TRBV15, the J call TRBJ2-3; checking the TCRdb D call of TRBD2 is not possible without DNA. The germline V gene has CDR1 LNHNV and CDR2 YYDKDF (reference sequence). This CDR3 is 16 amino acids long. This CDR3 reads CATSRDSPKGGDTQYF.

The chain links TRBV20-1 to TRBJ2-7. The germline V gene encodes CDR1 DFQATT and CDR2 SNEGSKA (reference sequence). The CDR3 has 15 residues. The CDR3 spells CSASLILQGSYEQYF.

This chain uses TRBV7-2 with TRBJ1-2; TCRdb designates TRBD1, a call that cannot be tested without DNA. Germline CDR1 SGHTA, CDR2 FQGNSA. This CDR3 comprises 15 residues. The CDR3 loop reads CASSPTGGRLYGYTF.

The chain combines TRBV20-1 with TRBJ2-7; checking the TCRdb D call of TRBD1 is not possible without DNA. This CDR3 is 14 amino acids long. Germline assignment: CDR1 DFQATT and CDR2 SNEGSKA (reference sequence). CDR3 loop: CSVNPIVTAYEQYF.

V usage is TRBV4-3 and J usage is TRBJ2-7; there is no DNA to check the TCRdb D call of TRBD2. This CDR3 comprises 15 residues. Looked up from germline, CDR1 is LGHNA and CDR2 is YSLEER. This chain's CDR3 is CASSQIAGPSYEQYF.

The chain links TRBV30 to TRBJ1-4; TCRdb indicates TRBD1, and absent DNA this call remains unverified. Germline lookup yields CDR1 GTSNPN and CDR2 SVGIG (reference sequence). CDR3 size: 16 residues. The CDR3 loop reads CASITGTGSRNEKLFF.

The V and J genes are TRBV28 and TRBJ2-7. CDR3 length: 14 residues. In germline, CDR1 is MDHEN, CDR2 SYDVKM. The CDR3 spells CASSRREGSYEQYF.

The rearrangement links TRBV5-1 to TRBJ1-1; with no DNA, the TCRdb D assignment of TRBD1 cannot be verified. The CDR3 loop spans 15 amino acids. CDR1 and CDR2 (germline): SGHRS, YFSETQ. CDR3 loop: CASSFRQGGLSEAFF.

The CDR3 region is CASSELGPRRLNTEAFF. The rearrangement uses TRBV2 and TRBJ1-1. The CDR3 covers 17 residues. Per germline, CDR1 SNHLY and CDR2 FYNNEI.

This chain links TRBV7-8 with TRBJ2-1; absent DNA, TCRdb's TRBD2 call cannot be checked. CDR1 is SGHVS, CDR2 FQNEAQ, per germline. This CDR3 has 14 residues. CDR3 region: CASSPGLAGAEQFF.

CDR3 sequence: CASSHDRNTEAFF. This chain joins TRBV7-9 and TRBJ1-1. The CDR3 has 13 amino acids. Germline-derived CDR1 and CDR2 are SEHNR and FQNEAQ (reference sequence).

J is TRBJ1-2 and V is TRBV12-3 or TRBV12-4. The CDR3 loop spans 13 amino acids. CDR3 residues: CASSTQENYGYTF.

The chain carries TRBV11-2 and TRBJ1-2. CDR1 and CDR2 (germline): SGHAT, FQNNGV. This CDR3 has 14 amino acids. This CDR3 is CASSLGGPNYGYTF.

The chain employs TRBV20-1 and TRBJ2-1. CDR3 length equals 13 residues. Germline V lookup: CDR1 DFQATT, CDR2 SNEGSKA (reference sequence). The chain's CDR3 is CSAGISSYNEQFF.

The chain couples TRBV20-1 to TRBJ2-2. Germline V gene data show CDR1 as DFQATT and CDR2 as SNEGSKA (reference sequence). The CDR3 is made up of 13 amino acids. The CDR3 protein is CSANPQNTGELFF.

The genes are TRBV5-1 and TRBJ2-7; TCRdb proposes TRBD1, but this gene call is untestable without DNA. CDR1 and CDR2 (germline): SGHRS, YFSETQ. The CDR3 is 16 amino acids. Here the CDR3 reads CASSLVRGTFPYEQYF.

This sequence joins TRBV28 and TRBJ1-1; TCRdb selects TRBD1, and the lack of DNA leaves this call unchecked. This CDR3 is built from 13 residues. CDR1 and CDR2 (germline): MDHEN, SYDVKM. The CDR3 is CASSGPPVTEAFF. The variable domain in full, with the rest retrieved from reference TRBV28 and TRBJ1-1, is DVKVTQSSRYLVKRTGEKVFLECVQDMDHENMFWYRQDPGLGLRLIYFSYDVKMKEKGDIPEGYSVSREKKERFSLILESASTNQTSMYLCASSGPPVTEAFFGQGTRLTVV.

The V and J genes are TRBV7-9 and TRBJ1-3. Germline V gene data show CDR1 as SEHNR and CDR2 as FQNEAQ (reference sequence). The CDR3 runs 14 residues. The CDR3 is CASSVDLYGNTIYF. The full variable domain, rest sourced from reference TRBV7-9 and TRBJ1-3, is DTGVSQNPRHKITKRGQNVTFRCDPISEHNRLYWYRQTLGQGPEFLTYFQNEAQLEKSRLLSDRFSAERPKGSFSTLEIQRTEQGDSAMYLCASSVDLYGNTIYFGEGSWLTVV.

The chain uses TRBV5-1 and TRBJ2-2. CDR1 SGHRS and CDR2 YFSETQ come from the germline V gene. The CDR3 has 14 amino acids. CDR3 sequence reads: CASSLGENTGELFF.

The CDR3 sequence is CSARSLGHPNQPQHF. The genes are TRBV20-1 and TRBJ1-5; TCRdb names TRBD1, which stays unverified in the absence of DNA. Germline-derived CDR1 and CDR2 are DFQATT and SNEGSKA (reference sequence). The CDR3 totals 15 residues.

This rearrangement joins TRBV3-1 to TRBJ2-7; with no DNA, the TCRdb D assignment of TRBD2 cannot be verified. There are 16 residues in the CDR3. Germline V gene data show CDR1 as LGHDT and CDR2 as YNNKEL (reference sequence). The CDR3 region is CASSQVGRDRTYEQYF.

The CDR3 loop reads CASSFSPHPDDTQYF. J is TRBJ2-3 and V is TRBV12-3 or TRBV12-4; TCRdb gives TRBD1 as the D gene, but with no DNA this cannot be confirmed. The CDR3 loop spans 15 amino acids.

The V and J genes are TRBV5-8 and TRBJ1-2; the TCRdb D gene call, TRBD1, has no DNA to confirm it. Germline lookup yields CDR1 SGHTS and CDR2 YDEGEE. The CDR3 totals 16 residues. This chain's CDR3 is CASSQRGGFDNYGYTF.

CDR3 region: CASSRGGSKETQYF. The chain combines TRBV5-1 with TRBJ2-5; TCRdb lists TRBD1, though no DNA is available to test this call. This CDR3 is 14 amino acids long. The germline CDR1 and CDR2 sequences are SGHRS and YFSETQ.

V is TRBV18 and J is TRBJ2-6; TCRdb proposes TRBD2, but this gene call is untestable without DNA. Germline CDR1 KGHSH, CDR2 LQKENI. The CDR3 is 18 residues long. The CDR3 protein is CASSPLGALNSGANVLTF.

Here the CDR3 reads CASSPNAPGRVPQETQYF. The chain has TRBV23-1 and TRBJ2-5; TCRdb's D call, TRBD1, is unchecked because there is no DNA. TRBV23-1 carries the ORF label, with uncertain function. The CDR3 runs 18 residues.